The 24 T cell receptor beta chains presented below share a single source sample, sequenced in a study of blood T cells in healthy people across ages. Next came a second PCR, run for about 6 to 12 cycles, which used a sample-barcoded 5' primer along with a J-beta primer mix. TCRdb re-called the 5' RACE reads with MiXCR, one entry per CDR3 protein. In the table there are hundreds of thousands of distinct CDR3 sequences, 53% of which are singletons. The specimen was blood. The receptors were gathered from a man at least 80 years old in good health.

The chain couples TRBV20-1 to TRBJ1-1, with TRBD1 as a possible D gene (5 bases). This CDR3 spans 14 amino acids. Germline V gene data show CDR1 as DFQATT and CDR2 as SNEGSKA (reference sequence). Trimming shortened V by 0 bases and J by 4 bases, and 12 bases separated the two germline ends. Here the CDR3 DNA reads TGCAGTGCTAGAGACGACAGAAAGAGCACTGAAGCTTTCTTT. Translation gives CSARDDRKSTEAFF.

The gene calls are TRBV9 and TRBJ2-7; TRBD2 matches 7 bases. Losses at the gene ends were 3 bases for V and 6 bases for J; bases not matched to a gene: 6. CDR3 length equals 13 residues. The V gene's germline CDR1 is SGDLS and CDR2 YYNGEE. The CDR3 loop reads CASSEGTTLEQYF. The DNA of the CDR3 is TGTGCCAGCAGCGAGGGGACTACGCTCGAGCAGTACTTC.

This chain connects TRBV25-1 to TRBJ2-7; D remains unclear. V lost 3 bases and J lost 6, with 12 bases in between. The CDR3 totals 13 residues. The V gene's germline CDR1 is MGHDK and CDR2 SYGVNS. CDR3 amino acids: CASSDLGWGEQYF. The DNA for the CDR3 is TGTGCCAGCAGTGATTTAGGGTGGGGCGAGCAGTACTTC.

The CDR3 DNA reads TGTGCCAGCAGGTTACGGGAGGGCCACGGCATTCAGTACTTC. It specifies CASRLREGHGIQYF. This chain joins TRBV12-3 or TRBV12-4 and TRBJ2-7; 8 bases are shared with TRBD2. The DNA end is more similar to TRBJ2-4, so the J call may be wrong. The CDR3 is made up of 14 amino acids.

This clonotype was counted between two and nine times. The V gene is TRBV28, the J gene TRBJ2-7; 11 nucleotides match TRBD2. Germline CDR1 and CDR2: MDHEN and SYDVKM. The CDR3 totals 15 residues. The trim removed 4 bases at V and 2 bases at J, leaving 4 bases unmatched. The CDR3 coding sequence is TGTGCCAGCAGTTCCTCTAGCGGGAGGACCTACGAGCAGTACTTC. Translation gives CASSSSSGRTYEQYF.

Remarks on this clonotype: One junction end disagrees with the germline gene, perhaps due to a read error. The chain is built from TRBV20-1 and TRBJ1-2; D possibly corresponds to TRBD1 (6 bases). Germline values: CDR1 DFQATT, CDR2 SNEGSKA (reference sequence). This CDR3 contains 12 residues. CDR3 amino acids: CSAGDQGGGCTF. The CDR3 nucleotides are TGCAGTGCTGGAGATCAAGGTGGGGGCTGCACCTTC.

The CDR3 region has the DNA TGTGCCAGCAGTTTAAGCGTAACGCCCCAGCATTTT. This sequence encodes CASSLSVTPQHF. The chain is built from TRBV12-3 or TRBV12-4 and TRBJ1-5; D is unresolved. There are 12 residues in the CDR3. Trimming took off 2 bases at V and 9 bases at J, with 8 bases between the two ends.

The chain is built from TRBV12-3 or TRBV12-4 and TRBJ2-5; 9 bases align to TRBD1. The J segment lost 7 bases and the V segment lost 5 bases, leaving 11 bases of the junction unmatched. The CDR3 has 15 amino acids. The chain's CDR3 is CASSPSTGGHVTQYF. The CDR3 DNA is TGTGCCAGCAGTCCCTCAACAGGGGGCCACGTGACCCAGTACTTC.

The gene calls are TRBV6-2 or TRBV6-3 and TRBJ2-2; a weak D match, TRBD1 (5 bases). V was cut by 0 bases and J by 3 bases, with 11 bases left in between. CDR3 length equals 16 residues. The germline CDR1 and CDR2 sequences are MNHEY and SVGEGT. This CDR3 reads CASSYSTRAYTGELFF. Written as DNA, the CDR3 is TGTGCCAGCAGTTACTCGACCAGGGCATACACCGGGGAGCTGTTTTTT.

The chain couples TRBV9 to TRBJ2-6; 9 bases align to TRBD1. With V trimmed by 7 bases and J by 0 bases, 8 bases remained unmatched. The length of the CDR3 is 17 residues. CDR1 and CDR2 (germline): SGDLS, YYNGEE. CDR3 residues: CASGRDRDLSGANVLTF. Written as DNA, the CDR3 is TGTGCCAGCGGACGGGACAGGGACCTCTCTGGGGCCAACGTCCTGACTTTC.

This clonotype turned up a few times. The chain uses TRBV7-2 and TRBJ2-3; 9 bases line up with TRBD2. Per the germline V gene, CDR1 is SGHTA and CDR2 is FQGNSA. J gave up 3 bases and V 5 bases, and 15 bases lay outside the gene matches. The CDR3 is 18 amino acids. The CDR3 here is CASSRPLRREGQTDTQYF. CDR3 in DNA: TGTGCCAGCAGCCGACCCCTTCGGCGGGAGGGCCAAACAGATACGCAGTATTTT. The variable domain in full, with the rest retrieved from reference TRBV7-2 and TRBJ2-3, is GAGVSQSPSNKVTEKGKDVELRCDPISGHTALYWYRQSLGQGLEFLIYFQGNSAPDKSGLPSDRFSAERTGGSVSTLTIQRTQQEDSAVYLCASSRPLRREGQTDTQYFGPGTRLTVL.

This sequence joins TRBV29-1 and TRBJ2-7; the D gene is possibly TRBD1 (6 bases). The CDR3 totals 12 residues. The germline V gene encodes CDR1 SQVTM and CDR2 ANQGSEA. V was trimmed by 6 bases and J by 7 bases, leaving 16 bases between them. As DNA, the CDR3 is TGCAGCGTGGGGTTGGGGGCTGGGGAGCAGTACTTC. Encoded protein: CSVGLGAGEQYF.

This clonotype was counted a few times. V is TRBV11-1 and J is TRBJ2-7; D is unclear. Germline CDR1 SGHAT, CDR2 FQDESV (reference sequence). V was cut by 5 bases and J by 0 bases, with 11 bases left in between. The CDR3 consists of 14 residues. The CDR3, as DNA: TGTGCCAGCAGCCCATTACATAGCTCCTACGAGCAGTACTTC. As protein: CASSPLHSSYEQYF.

The chain joins TRBV7-9 to TRBJ2-3; TRBD2 matches at 8 bases. Germline CDR1 and CDR2: SEHNR and FQNEAQ (reference sequence). The CDR3 has 18 residues. V lost 5 bases to trimming and J lost 2 bases; unmatched junction nucleotides: 15. The CDR3 bases are TGTGCCAGCAGCCTCCCACTACTAGCGGAGAGACCCACAGATACGCAGTATTTT. Its protein is CASSLPLLAERPTDTQYF.

The CDR3 DNA reads as TGTGCCAGCAGCCAGGGACTAGCCGGTGAGCAGTTCTTC. This codes for CASSQGLAGEQFF. The chain has TRBV14 and TRBJ2-1; TRBD2 matches 9 bases. J was trimmed by 9 bases and V by 3 bases; bases with no gene match: 3. There are 13 residues in the CDR3. The V gene's germline CDR1 is SGHDN and CDR2 FVKESK.

This clonotype was detected only a few times. The chain links TRBV6-5 to TRBJ2-4, with 8 bases that match TRBD1. Germline V gives CDR1 MNHEY, CDR2 SVGAGI. The CDR3 totals 15 residues. V shed 10 bases, J shed 6 bases, and the junction held 14 bases outside the gene matches. CDR3 bases: TGTGCCACCCACCGAGGAGGACAGGGAAGAAACATTCAGTACTTC. Translated, it gives CATHRGGQGRNIQYF.

The chain couples TRBV6-1 to TRBJ1-1; D is unclear. The V gene's germline CDR1 is MNHNS and CDR2 SASEGT. This CDR3 is built from 14 residues. Trimming stripped 6 bases from V and 0 bases from J, with 11 bases between. CDR3 bases: TGTGCCAGCAGGACGGAGACGGTGAACACTGAAGCTTTCTTT. This translates into CASRTETVNTEAFF.

The chain carries TRBV29-1 and TRBJ2-7, with TRBD1 matching 7 bases. The CDR3 sequence is 12 residues long. Germline CDR1 is SQVTM and CDR2 is ANQGSEA. With V trimmed by 4 bases and J by 1 base, 1 base remained unmatched. The CDR3 loop is CSVARGSYEQYF. The CDR3 DNA reads TGCAGCGTTGCCAGGGGGTCCTACGAGCAGTACTTC.

The genes are TRBV5-1 and TRBJ1-4; 7 positions agree with TRBD1. The J segment lost 8 bases and the V segment lost 4 bases, leaving 8 bases of the junction unmatched. Germline-derived CDR1 and CDR2 are SGHRS and YFSETQ. The CDR3 loop spans 14 amino acids. CDR3 protein: CASSLDRPEEKLFF. DNA of the CDR3: TGCGCCAGCAGCCTGGACAGGCCGGAGGAAAAACTGTTTTTT.

The CDR3 protein is CAWRAGGSYEQYF. The DNA for the CDR3 is TGTGCCTGGAGGGCAGGAGGATCCTACGAGCAGTACTTC. The rearrangement links TRBV30 to TRBJ2-7; the D gene is possibly TRBD2 (5 bases). V was pared by 3 bases and J by 1 base, with 10 bases between. Germline V gives CDR1 GTSNPN, CDR2 SVGIG (reference sequence). CDR3 length: 13 amino acids.

This clonotype showed up many times. The chain uses TRBV29-1 and TRBJ2-4, with TRBD1 matching 10 bases. Germline CDR1 and CDR2: SQVTM and ANQGSEA. This CDR3 region has 17 residues. V gave up 4 bases and J gave up 2 bases; unmatched junction bases: 11. As DNA, the CDR3 is TGCAGCGTTGGTGGGACAGGGGCCGCGGTATCCAAAAACATTCAGTACTTC. Its translation is CSVGGTGAAVSKNIQYF.

This clonotype showed up just a few times. V and J are TRBV10-3 and TRBJ2-1; 14 bases fit TRBD2. This CDR3 is built from 18 residues. Germline-derived CDR1 and CDR2 are ENHRY and SYGVKD. The ends lost 10 bases at V and 7 bases at J; junction bases unmatched: 18. The CDR3, as DNA: TGTGCCACCCTAACGGGACTAGCGGGAGCGAATCTCTTGAATGAGCAGTTCTTC. It translates to CATLTGLAGANLLNEQFF.

The chain employs TRBV11-2 and TRBJ2-3; D possibly corresponds to TRBD1 (6 bases). From germline, CDR1 is SGHAT and CDR2 FQNNGV. The V and J ends lost 5 bases and 1 base respectively, with 13 bases between them. The CDR3 loop spans 15 amino acids. CDR3 in DNA: TGTGCCAGCAGCGCCAGGGGTCGCGGCACAGATACGCAGTATTTT. Protein product: CASSARGRGTDTQYF. The full variable domain, with the rest looked up from reference TRBV11-2 and TRBJ2-3, is EAGVAQSPRYKIIEKRQSVAFWCNPISGHATLYWYQQILGQGPKLLIQFQNNGVVDDSQLPKDRFSAERLKGVDSTLKIQPAKLEDSAVYLCASSARGRGTDTQYFGPGTRLTVL.

The rearrangement links TRBV6-2 or TRBV6-3 to TRBJ1-5; unclear D gene. There are 14 residues in the CDR3. V lost 4 bases and J lost 6, with 13 bases in between. Germline V gene lookup returns CDR1 MNHEY and CDR2 SVGEGT. The CDR3 protein is CASSWQGGSQPQHF. The CDR3 DNA reads TGTGCCAGCAGTTGGCAAGGCGGGAGTCAGCCCCAGCATTTT.